The 27 T cell receptor beta chains given below trace back to one sample, sequenced in a study of CD8 T cells in ankylosing spondylitis. Points from the study as a whole: Seemingly distinctive of ankylosing spondylitis blood was a TCR beta motif formed by eight highly homologous variants.

A single record per CDR3 protein comes from TCRdb applying MiXCR to the 5' RACE reads. Of under 450,000 distinct CDR3 sequences listed, over 15% are singletons. These receptors have no identified antigens. The material sequenced was blood, either unsorted or a sorted T cell fraction (not recorded which). These receptors all come from a male donor with ankylosing spondylitis.

This clonotype was counted at least ten times. The rearrangement joins TRBV5-1 to TRBJ1-2; 7 bases line up with TRBD1. With 4 bases clipped from V and 8 bases from J, the junction kept 8 bases outside the gene matches. CDR1 SGHRS and CDR2 YFSETQ come from the germline V gene. The CDR3 is 13 amino acids. The CDR3: CASSPDRVEGYTF. CDR3 bases: TGCGCCAGCAGCCCCGACAGGGTAGAAGGCTACACCTTC.

At least ten counts were recorded for this clonotype. The CDR3 sequence: CASSSSAWSGTYEQYF. CDR3 nucleotide sequence: TGTGCCAGCAGCTCGTCGGCCTGGTCGGGAACCTACGAGCAGTACTTC. The chain has TRBV11-2 and TRBJ2-7; TRBD2 is a possible D gene (5 bases). The V and J ends lost 4 bases and 2 bases respectively, with 18 bases between them. Germline lookup yields CDR1 SGHAT and CDR2 FQNNGV. This CDR3 contains 16 residues.

V gene TRBV27 combines with J gene TRBJ2-7; a weak D match, TRBD1 (9 bases). This CDR3 contains 15 residues. CDR1 and CDR2 from the germline V gene are MNHEY and SMNVEV (reference sequence). The V end lost 6 bases, the J end lost 5 bases, and 20 bases lay between the germline ends. The CDR3 DNA reads as TGTGCCAGCAGATCGGGAGGGACAGGGATCCACGAGCAGTACTTC. Translating it yields CASRSGGTGIHEQYF.

This clonotype has at least ten counts. The rearrangement links TRBV7-2 to TRBJ2-5, with TRBD2 identical over 7 bases. V shed 1 base, J shed 2 bases, and the junction held 4 bases outside the gene matches. Germline values: CDR1 SGHTA, CDR2 FQGNSA. This CDR3 is 15 amino acids long. CDR3 sequence reads: CASSLVLARQETQYF. CDR3 sequence (DNA): TGTGCCAGCAGCTTAGTACTAGCGAGACAAGAGACCCAGTACTTC.

This clonotype was counted a few times. The chain links TRBV6-1 to TRBJ1-3; D might be TRBD1 (5 bases). This CDR3 has 14 amino acids. Trimming shortened V by 8 bases and J by 3 bases, and 14 bases separated the two germline ends. Germline lookup yields CDR1 MNHNS and CDR2 SASEGT. The CDR3 loop reads CASHTGGGGNTIYF. The CDR3 region has the DNA TGTGCCAGCCACACGGGGGGTGGTGGAAACACCATATATTTT.

CDR3 sequence (DNA): TGTGCCAGCAGTTACGGAGCGGGAGGCCGAGACGGGGAGCTGTTTTTT. As protein: CASSYGAGGRDGELFF. This chain links TRBV6-5 with TRBJ2-2, with 9 bases aligning to TRBD2. CDR1 is MNHEY, CDR2 SVGAGI, per germline. This CDR3 contains 16 residues. V trimming: 2 bases; J trimming: 7 bases; junction bases outside the gene matches: 8.

In its sample, this clonotype was seen a few times. The chain combines TRBV5-1 with TRBJ2-1; 10 bases align to TRBD2. Losses at the gene ends were 6 bases for V and 9 bases for J; bases not matched to a gene: 18. The CDR3 length is 17 residues. CDR1 SGHRS and CDR2 YFSETQ come from the germline V gene. Here the CDR3 DNA reads TGCGCCAGCACCCCCCTGAGCAGCGGGGGGGCGGGCGTTGAGCAGTTCTTC. Translating gives CASTPLSSGGAGVEQFF.

The V gene is TRBV9, the J gene TRBJ2-7, with 10 positions matching TRBD2. V shed 3 bases and J 0 bases; nucleotides not matched to a gene: 3. This CDR3 region has 15 residues. Germline values: CDR1 SGDLS, CDR2 YYNGEE. CDR3: CASSAAGGDSYEQYF. As DNA, the CDR3 is TGTGCCAGCAGCGCAGCGGGAGGGGACTCCTACGAGCAGTACTTC.

This clonotype occurred a few times. The rearrangement links TRBV20-1 to TRBJ2-1; D call uncertain. This CDR3 spans 13 amino acids. Germline V CDR1 and CDR2: DFQATT, SNEGSKA (reference sequence). Deletions cut 0 bases from V and 9 bases from J, with 12 bases between. The CDR3 DNA reads TGCAGTGCTAGAGATCGACCCGCCGCTGAGCAGTTCTTC. Its protein is CSARDRPAAEQFF.

The chain joins TRBV5-1 to TRBJ2-5, with D perhaps matching TRBD2 (6 bases). Trimming took off 0 bases at V and 3 bases at J, with 12 bases between the two ends. The CDR3 has 15 amino acids. Germline loops: CDR1 SGHRS, CDR2 YFSETQ. CDR3 bases: TGCGCCAGCAGCTTGGACGGCGGGGTTAAAGAGACCCAGTACTTC. Its protein product is CASSLDGGVKETQYF.

This clonotype was counted a few times. The rearrangement uses TRBV7-2 and TRBJ2-7; D is ambiguous. CDR1 and CDR2 from the germline V gene are SGHTA and FQGNSA. Trimming pared 3 bases from V and 0 bases from J, leaving 6 bases between. This CDR3 contains 13 residues. The DNA of the CDR3 is TGTGCCAGCAGCTTCCCTAGCTCCTACGAGCAGTACTTC. It specifies CASSFPSSYEQYF.

The rearrangement links TRBV11-2 to TRBJ2-1; 11 bases are a match to TRBD1. In germline, CDR1 is SGHAT, CDR2 FQNNGV. The CDR3 length is 18 residues. V shed 5 bases, J shed 4 bases, and the junction held 13 bases outside the gene matches. CDR3 sequence: CASSLSLPGTGGYNEQFF. As DNA, the CDR3 is TGTGCCAGCAGCCTAAGCCTTCCCGGGACAGGGGGTTACAATGAGCAGTTCTTC. The full variable domain, completed using reference TRBV11-2 and TRBJ2-1, is EAGVAQSPRYKIIEKRQSVAFWCNPISGHATLYWYQQILGQGPKLLIQFQNNGVVDDSQLPKDRFSAERLKGVDSTLKIQPAKLEDSAVYLCASSLSLPGTGGYNEQFFGPGTRLTVL.

The chain is built from TRBV9 and TRBJ1-5, with 10 nucleotides matching TRBD1. Trimming took 0 bases from V and 7 from J; bases not matched to a gene: 4. The CDR3 length is 15 residues. The germline V gene has CDR1 SGDLS and CDR2 YYNGEE. The CDR3: CASSVGDRGIQPQHF. Written as DNA, the CDR3 is TGTGCCAGCAGCGTAGGGGACAGGGGTATACAGCCCCAGCATTTT.

This clonotype has just a few counts. This sequence joins TRBV3-1 and TRBJ2-2; 8 bases agree with TRBD2. Germline CDR1 and CDR2: LGHDT and YNNKEL (reference sequence). Germline trimming cut 3 bases from V and 3 bases from J; bases unmatched to any gene: 9. This CDR3 region has 17 residues. The CDR3 DNA reads as TGTGCCAGCAGCCAGACGGGAGGGACCTTTTACACCGGGGAGCTGTTTTTT. The encoded protein is CASSQTGGTFYTGELFF.

The CDR3: CASSHGQGALGYTF. CDR3 sequence (DNA): TGTGCCAGCAGCCACGGACAGGGGGCTCTTGGCTACACCTTC. V is TRBV4-2 and J is TRBJ1-2; 11 bases are shared with TRBD1. There are 14 residues in the CDR3. After removal of 3 bases from V and 7 bases from J, the junction contained 4 bases not matched to a gene. CDR1 LGHNA and CDR2 YNFKEQ come from the germline V gene.

This clonotype was counted a few times. The chain recombines TRBV5-1 with TRBJ1-1, with TRBD1 as a possible D gene (5 bases). V was cut by 2 bases and J by 4 bases, with 15 bases left in between. Germline V gives CDR1 SGHRS, CDR2 YFSETQ. The CDR3 runs to 15 residues. The CDR3 loop is CASSLMGGDTTEAFF. The CDR3 region has the DNA TGCGCCAGCAGCTTAATGGGGGGGGATACCACTGAAGCTTTCTTT. The variable domain in full, with the rest retrieved from reference TRBV5-1 and TRBJ1-1, is KAGVTQTPRYLIKTRGQQVTLSCSPISGHRSVSWYQQTPGQGLQFLFEYFSETQRNKGNFPGRFSGRQFSNSRSEMNVSTLELGDSALYLCASSLMGGDTTEAFFGQGTRLTVV.

This clonotype turned up a few times. The chain carries TRBV12-3 or TRBV12-4 and TRBJ2-7; D uncertain. V gave up 5 bases and J gave up 7 bases, with 9 bases separating them. The CDR3 runs 11 residues. CDR3 sequence reads: CASSTFREQYF. CDR3 coding DNA: TGTGCCAGCAGTACATTTCGGGAGCAGTACTTC.

This clonotype was counted only a few times. The rearrangement links TRBV3-1 to TRBJ2-5, with D maybe TRBD1 (6 bases). The length of the CDR3 is 15 residues. Germline V CDR1 and CDR2: LGHDT, YNNKEL (reference sequence). Trimming stripped 3 bases from V and 7 bases from J, with 18 bases between. DNA for the CDR3: TGTGCCAGCAGCCACCGGACAGAACAACTAGGGACCCAGTACTTC. This translates into CASSHRTEQLGTQYF.

This clonotype came up a few times. The genes are TRBV6-5 and TRBJ1-4, with 9 bases lining up with TRBD1. This CDR3 has 16 amino acids. J lost 3 bases, V lost 2 bases, and 4 bases had no gene match. CDR1 is MNHEY and CDR2 is SVGAGI in the germline V gene. The CDR3 region is CASSYEQGASNEKLFF. DNA for the CDR3: TGTGCCAGCAGTTACGAACAGGGGGCCTCTAATGAAAAACTGTTTTTT.

J is TRBJ1-2 and V is TRBV6-2 or TRBV6-3; D perhaps matches TRBD1 (5 bases). In germline, CDR1 is MNHEY, CDR2 SVGEGT. V was trimmed by 7 bases and J by 8 bases, leaving 14 bases between them. The CDR3 sequence is 12 residues long. CDR3 protein: CASTRQGGGYTF. The DNA of the CDR3 is TGTGCCAGCACCCGCCAGGGTGGGGGCTACACCTTC.

This clonotype was observed at least ten times. The chain employs TRBV20-1 and TRBJ2-1, with TRBD1 identical over 7 bases. Germline CDR1 is DFQATT and CDR2 is SNEGSKA (reference sequence). The CDR3 covers 13 residues. Losses at the gene ends were 6 bases for V and 6 bases for J; bases not matched to a gene: 8. CDR3 amino acids: CSAVGGEGNEQFF. The DNA for the CDR3 is TGCAGTGCAGTAGGGGGCGAGGGCAATGAGCAGTTCTTC.

The rearrangement uses TRBV7-3 and TRBJ1-2, with TRBD1 matching over 8 bases. The junction had 9 bases not matched to a gene; V was cut back by 5 bases and J by 4 bases. From germline, CDR1 is SGHTA and CDR2 FQGTGA. This CDR3 comprises 15 residues. The CDR3 loop is CASSPGPGTGYGYTF. The CDR3 DNA reads as TGTGCCAGCAGCCCAGGACCGGGGACAGGCTATGGCTACACCTTC.

This clonotype has just a few counts. This chain links TRBV2 with TRBJ1-5; 7 bases line up with TRBD1. Trimming cost V 7 bases and J 6 bases; bases outside gene matches: 12. CDR3 size: 15 residues. CDR1 and CDR2 (germline): SNHLY, FYNNEI. The chain's CDR3 is CASKPRQGSSQPQHF. CDR3 nucleotides: TGTGCCAGCAAACCGAGACAGGGAAGTAGTCAGCCCCAGCATTTT.

This clonotype was seen ten or more times. The J gene is TRBJ2-1, the V gene TRBV4-1; weak D call: TRBD1 (5 bases). V was clipped by 5 bases and J by 2 bases, with 16 bases between them. In germline, CDR1 is MGHRA, CDR2 YSYEKL. The CDR3 loop spans 16 amino acids. The CDR3 protein is CASSSKDTSTYNEQFF. CDR3 DNA sequence: TGCGCCAGCAGCTCGAAGGACACCAGTACCTACAATGAGCAGTTCTTC.

V usage is TRBV2 and J usage is TRBJ1-2, with D hard to call. This CDR3 has 14 residues. V dropped 7 bases and J dropped 0 bases, with 12 bases sitting between them. Germline assignment: CDR1 SNHLY and CDR2 FYNNEI. The CDR3 DNA sequence: TGTGCCAGCAAGGAGGACCTAACTAACTATGGCTACACCTTC. Protein sequence: CASKEDLTNYGYTF.

This clonotype has ten or more counts. The chain couples TRBV12-3 or TRBV12-4 to TRBJ1-1; tentatively, D is TRBD1 (6 bases). The CDR3 loop spans 12 amino acids. V lost 7 bases and J lost 5, with 11 bases in between. The CDR3 here is CASTYRDTEAFF. CDR3 sequence (DNA): TGTGCCAGCACCTACAGGGATACTGAAGCTTTCTTT.

This clonotype was observed a few times. The rearrangement links TRBV25-1 to TRBJ1-6; maybe TRBD1 (5 bases). The germline V and J ends were trimmed by 4 bases and 6 bases, with 19 bases remaining between them. Per the germline V gene, CDR1 is MGHDK and CDR2 is SYGVNS. This CDR3 is built from 17 residues. In DNA form, the CDR3 reads TGTGCCAGCAGTGCCATAGGCCAGGGCATGGGTAATTCACCCCTCCACTTT. It yields the protein CASSAIGQGMGNSPLHF.